These T cell receptor beta chains were read from a single sample in a study of CD8 T cells in ankylosing spondylitis. TCRdb ran MiXCR on the 5' RACE reads and lists one entry per CDR3 protein. The sample has around 300,000 distinct CDR3 sequences, 20% seen once; the top ten hold roughly 3.6%. The sequenced sample was blood, either unsorted or a sorted T cell fraction (not recorded which). These receptors came from a female donor with ankylosing spondylitis or in good health (not recorded which). Both conserved end residues are part of each CDR3. A D gene is named only where the DNA matches it firmly. Only some rows state a clone size, as once, few, many or a class for expanded clones.

>16|TRBJ2-2|once|TRBV12-3/TRBV12-4|TRBD1
TGTGCCAGCAGTCTCGGGACAGGCCGGTCGGCCGGGGAGCTGTTTTTT
CASSLGTGRSAGELFF
>16|TRBJ2-3|.|TRBV10-3|TRBD2
TGTGCCATCTCCATAAGCGGGAGTGGGGCTACAGATACGCAGTATTTT
CAISISGSGATDTQYF
>12|TRBJ2-1|.|TRBV7-6|.
TGTGCCAGCAGCCCTATGAGACTGATGCAGTTCTTC
CASSPMRLMQFF
>16|TRBJ2-2|.|TRBV21-1|.
TGTGCCAGCAGCAAAGGTTTGATGCTCAACACCGGGGAGCTGTTTTTT
CASSKGLMLNTGELFF
>16|TRBJ2-7|.|TRBV15|TRBD2
TGTGCCACCAGCAGAGATGGACTAGCGGGAGCCTACGAGCAGTACTTC
CATSRDGLAGAYEQYF
>10|TRBJ1-2|few|TRBV29-1|.
TGCAGCGTTGCCACGTCCGGCTACACCTTC
CSVATSGYTF
>16|TRBJ2-2|.|TRBV18|.
.
CASSPSRTNTGELFFF
>12|TRBJ2-1|few|TRBV6-2/TRBV6-3|.
TGTGCCAGCAGTCAGCTATACAATGAGCAGTTCTTC
CASSQLYNEQFF
>13|TRBJ1-4|few|TRBV10-3|TRBD1
TGTGCCACCCGGGACAGGGGAAATGAAAAACTGTTTTTT
CATRDRGNEKLFF
>11|TRBJ1-2|.|TRBV6-2/TRBV6-3|.
TGTGGATCGGGGGAAGATAAAGGCTACACCTTC
CGSGEDKGYTF
>16|TRBJ2-3|.|TRBV18|.
TGTGCCAGCTCCCTCCAGACTAGGGGAACCACAGATACGCAGTATTTT
CASSLQTRGTTDTQYF
>12|TRBJ1-5|few|TRBV20-1|.
TGCAGTGCCGGGGCTGGGGATCAGCCCCAGCATTTT
CSAGAGDQPQHF
>14|TRBJ2-1|few|TRBV10-3|TRBD2
TGTGCCATCAGTGGGGAGCGGGGGTACAATGAGCAGTTCTTC
CAISGERGYNEQFF
>12|TRBJ1-6|few|TRBV2|TRBD1
TGTGCCAGCACACAGGGGCATTCACCCCTCCACTTT
CASTQGHSPLHF
>15|TRBJ1-6|few|TRBV5-1|.
TGCGCCAGCAGCTTGGCCCTCGGGTATAATTCACCCCTCCACTTT
CASSLALGYNSPLHF
>14|TRBJ1-1|.|TRBV10-3|TRBD1
TGTGCCGCAACCCCGGGACAGGCGAACACTGAAGCTTTCTTT
CAATPGQANTEAFF
>17|TRBJ2-1|.|TRBV7-2|.
TGTGCCAGCAGCTTAGGGTCTGCGGGTGGAAGTAGGGATGAGCAGTTCTTC
CASSLGSAGGSRDEQFF
>14|TRBJ2-3|many|TRBV20-1|.
TGCAGTGCTCTTAACAGGGTATTCACAGATACGCAGTATTTT
CSALNRVFTDTQYF
>14|TRBJ2-7|.|TRBV4-3|.
TGCGCCAGCAGCCAAGATTCCCCCCCAAGACGGCCGTACTTC
CASSQDSPPRRPYF
>16|TRBJ2-3|few|TRBV5-6|TRBD2
TGTGCCAGCAGCGAGGGACTAGCGGGAGCCCCAGATACGCAGTATTTT
CASSEGLAGAPDTQYF
>13|TRBJ1-2|.|TRBV28|TRBD1
TGTGCCAGCGAGAGGGGGCGCGACTATGGCTACACCTTC
CASERGRDYGYTF
>13|TRBJ1-1|few|TRBV6-1|.
TGTGCCAGCAGATTGGGACGGCTCACTGAAGCTTTCTTT
CASRLGRLTEAFF
>14|TRBJ2-1|.|TRBV4-3|.
TGCGCCAGCAGCCAAGCCGGACGGAACAATGAGCAGTTCTTC
CASSQAGRNNEQFF
>17|TRBJ2-3|few|TRBV6-5|TRBD1
TGTGCCAGCAGTTACCTCAGGGACAGGCTTAGCACAGATACGCAGTATTTT
CASSYLRDRLSTDTQYF
>15|TRBJ2-3|.|TRBV11-3|TRBD1
TGTGCCAGCAGCTTGCGGCAGGGGGAAGGAGATACGCAGTATTTT
CASSLRQGEGDTQYF
>13|TRBJ1-2|few|TRBV6-6|.
TGTGCCAGCAGCCCCGGGGATACTGGCGGCTACACCTTC
CASSPGDTGGYTF
>15|TRBJ2-7|.|TRBV6-5|TRBD1
TGTGCCAGCAGTTACTCGCGGGACAGGGTCCACGAGCAGTACTTC
CASSYSRDRVHEQYF
>14|TRBJ1-2|.|TRBV5-1|.
TGCGCCAGCAGCTTGGATATGGGGCGCGGTGGCTACACCTTC
CASSLDMGRGGYTF
>14|TRBJ2-7|.|TRBV18|TRBD2
TGTGCCAGCTCACCTAGCGGGAGGGACTACGAGCAGTACTTC
CASSPSGRDYEQYF
>14|TRBJ2-3|.|TRBV9|.
TGTGCCAGCAGCGTAGACCCTCGTAGCGATACGCAGTATTTT
CASSVDPRSDTQYF
>14|TRBJ2-4|few|TRBV12-3/TRBV12-4|TRBD1
TGTGCCAGCAGTGGGGGACAGGGGGAGTACATTCAGTACTTC
CASSGGQGEYIQYF
>15|TRBJ1-2|.|TRBV14|.
TGTGCCAGCAGCCCACAGGGACGGGACCGCTATGGCTACACCTTC
CASSPQGRDRYGYTF
>14|TRBJ2-5|few|TRBV7-8|TRBD2
TGTGCCAGCAGCTTAGGGGATCGGGCGAGGGGACTAGTCTTC
CASSLGDRARGLVF
>15|TRBJ2-7|few|TRBV7-2|.
TGTGCCAGCAGCTTAATGAGGGGACCTGAGGACGAGCAGTACTTC
CASSLMRGPEDEQYF
>14|TRBJ2-1|.|TRBV29-1|.
TGCAGCGTCCCGGACTTGAGCTCCTACAATGAGCAGTTCTTC
CSVPDLSSYNEQFF
>20|TRBJ2-1|.|TRBV4-2|TRBD2
TGTGCCAGCAGCCAAGCCCCGGGACTAGCGGTCGTGTGGGACTACAATGAGCAGTTCTTC
CASSQAPGLAVVWDYNEQFF
>16|TRBJ2-1|.|TRBV20-1|TRBD2
TGCAGTGCTTCCCCGGGACTAGCCGGTACCTACAATGAGCAGTTCTTC
CSASPGLAGTYNEQFF
>16|TRBJ2-7|.|TRBV7-2|.
TGTGCCAGCAGCTTAGCGTGGTCTCATGTACCAATCGAGCAGTACTTC
CASSLAWSHVPIEQYF
>15|TRBJ1-1|.|TRBV29-1|TRBD1
TGCAGCGTTTCAAGACAGGGGAGGGGGAACACTGAAGCTTTCTTT
CSVSRQGRGNTEAFF
>14|TRBJ2-1|.|TRBV19|.
TGTGCCAGTAGTATAGGTGACAGACTAAATGAGCAGTTCTTC
CASSIGDRLNEQFF
>17|TRBJ1-1|.|TRBV20-1|.
TGCAGTGCTAGCGGGTTCACAGGGTCGTTAATATACACTGAAGCTTTCTTT
CSASGFTGSLIYTEAFF
>16|TRBJ1-2|.|TRBV4-3|.
TGCGCCAGCAGCCAAGGGCTGGGGAGGGCTTCTCACGGCTACACCTTC
CASSQGLGRASHGYTF
>15|TRBJ2-4|once|TRBV7-2|TRBD2
TGTGCCAGCAGCTTAGGGGGCGGGAGGCAAAACATTCAGTACTTC
CASSLGGGRQNIQYF
>14|TRBJ2-1|many|TRBV12-3/TRBV12-4|.
TGTGCCAGCAGTTCCCTCGGCGATTACAATGAGCAGTTCTTC
CASSSLGDYNEQFF
>14|TRBJ2-5|few|TRBV6-1|.
TGTGCCAGCTACCGGTCACTCTCAAAAGAGACCCAGTACTTC
CASYRSLSKETQYF
>16|TRBJ1-4|.|TRBV9|.
TGTGCCAGCAGCGCCGGGGGGTCGGGGGGCCATGAAAAACTGTTTTTT
CASSAGGSGGHEKLFF
>14|TRBJ2-5|.|TRBV20-1|TRBD2
TGCAGTGCTCTCCAGGGACTAGCGGGGCAGGCCCAGTACTTC
CSALQGLAGQAQYF
>20|TRBJ2-7|.|TRBV21-1|.
TGTGCCAGCAGCAAAGAAATAAAACGAGGGCCGACGGATCCGACCTACGAGCAGTGCTTC
CASSKEIKRGPTDPTYEQCF
>12|TRBJ2-3|.|TRBV6-6|TRBD1
TGTGCCAGCAGACAGGGGGCAGATACGCAGTATTTT
CASRQGADTQYF
>15|TRBJ2-7|.|TRBV2|.
TGTGCCAGCAGTACGACAACCCTTAGGCACTACGAGCAGTACTTC
CASSTTTLRHYEQYF
>16|TRBJ2-2|.|TRBV7-2|TRBD1
TGTGCCAGCAGCAAAGGACAGGGGGCTTCCACCGGGGAGCTGTTTTTT
CASSKGQGASTGELFF